This T cell receptor beta chain stems from a study of control samples from healthy donors and cancer patients. Sequencing was performed with immunoSEQ multiplex PCR; in TCRdb, only in-frame clones are kept and a portion is missing. The data hold about 86,000 clones, with over 90% observed a single time. Germline lookup yields CDR1 SGHAT and CDR2 FQNNGV. Trimming removed 1 base from V and 4 bases from J, with 13 bases in between. The CDR3 length is 15 residues. The chain couples TRBV11-2 to TRBJ1-2; possibly TRBD1 for D (5 bases). The TCR was taken from a woman younger than 30 in good health. Material for sequencing was blood. This CDR3 is CASSLAGTGLYGYTF. CDR3 in DNA: TGTGCCAGCAGCTTAGCCGGGACGGGCCTCTATGGCTACACCTTC. The variable domain in full, with the rest retrieved from reference TRBV11-2 and TRBJ1-2, is EAGVAQSPRYKIIEKRQSVAFWCNPISGHATLYWYQQILGQGPKLLIQFQNNGVVDDSQLPKDRFSAERLKGVDSTLKIQPAKLEDSAVYLCASSLAGTGLYGYTFGSGTRLTVV.